This passage covers 8 T cell receptor beta chains from one sample sequenced in a study of blood T cell repertoires in COVID-19. This table comes from immunoSEQ multiplex PCR, and its TCRdb copy is limited to in-frame clones, with some not included. In the table there are roughly 500,000 clones, around 89% of which are singletons. Sequences were obtained from PBMCs or T cells enriched from blood (not recorded which). The origin of the receptors is a woman aged 40 to 50 who had recovered from COVID-19.

This clone has a single count. J is TRBJ2-7 and V is TRBV4-1; 8 bases map to TRBD2. The ends lost 6 bases at V and 2 bases at J; junction bases unmatched: 21. CDR3 length: 19 amino acids. Per germline, CDR1 MGHRA and CDR2 YSYEKL. CDR3 nucleotides: TGCGCCAGCAGACCCACTTTACGGTCGGAAAAGCGGGAGCCCTACGAGCAGTACTTC. Translation gives CASRPTLRSEKREPYEQYF.

The V and J genes are TRBV7-2 and TRBJ2-3; no firm D call. From germline, CDR1 is SGHTA and CDR2 FQGNSA. CDR3 length: 15 amino acids. The V and J ends lost 1 base and 3 bases respectively, with 11 bases between them. CDR3 in amino acids: CASSLVGVLTDTQYF. The CDR3, as DNA: TGTGCCAGCAGCTTAGTCGGAGTCTTAACAGATACGCAGTATTTT.

V is TRBV5-4 and J is TRBJ2-3; D not certain. This CDR3 contains 15 residues. Germline V gene sequence: CDR1 SGHNT, CDR2 YYREEE (reference sequence). Between the trimmed V and J ends, which lost 1 base and 0 bases, there was a span of 9 bases. This CDR3 is CASSLRASSTDTQYF. The CDR3 DNA is TGTGCCAGCAGCTTGAGAGCTTCTAGCACAGATACGCAGTATTTT.

V is TRBV4-3 and J is TRBJ2-5, with 14 bases lining up with TRBD2. This CDR3 is built from 17 residues. Germline loops: CDR1 LGHNA, CDR2 YSLEER. V shed 4 bases and J 4 bases; nucleotides not matched to a gene: 8. DNA for the CDR3: TGCGCCAGCAGCCCCGGACTAGCGGGAGGAGAGGGAGAGACCCAGTACTTC. Residues: CASSPGLAGGEGETQYF.

The chain joins TRBV7-2 to TRBJ1-5, with 7 positions matching TRBD1. The CDR3 covers 15 residues. J lost 6 bases, V lost 1 base, and 6 bases had no gene match. CDR1 and CDR2 (germline): SGHTA, FQGNSA. The CDR3 nucleotides are TGTGCCAGCAGCTTAGGGGACAGCTTTACTCAGCCCCAGCATTTT. Protein sequence: CASSLGDSFTQPQHF.

The chain uses TRBV10-3 and TRBJ1-4, with D possibly being TRBD1 (6 bases). The CDR3 loop spans 13 amino acids. CDR1 and CDR2 from the germline V gene are ENHRY and SYGVKD. The germline V and J ends were trimmed by 11 bases and 6 bases, with 16 bases remaining between them. CDR3 nucleotides: TGTGCCTCCACAGGCGGGGGGCATGAAAAACTGTTTTTT. This sequence encodes CASTGGGHEKLFF.

This clone was detected only once. The genes are TRBV7-7 and TRBJ2-1, with TRBD2 matching 9 bases. The CDR3 spans 18 residues. V lost 1 base to trimming and J lost 7 bases; unmatched junction nucleotides: 14. Germline V gives CDR1 SSHAT, CDR2 FNYEAQ (reference sequence). For the CDR3, the DNA is TGTGCCAGCAGCTTAGAAAGCGGGCCTAGCGGGATAGGGAATGAGCAGTTCTTC. Its protein product is CASSLESGPSGIGNEQFF.

The CDR3 spells CASSKPGQLSYEQYF. The CDR3 nucleotides are TGTGCCAGCAGTAAACCGGGACAGTTATCCTACGAGCAGTACTTC. The gene calls are TRBV6-5 and TRBJ2-7, with 7 bases identical to TRBD1. V dropped 5 bases and J dropped 1; count of bases not matched to a gene: 8. CDR1 is MNHEY, CDR2 SVGAGI, per germline. The CDR3 extends over 15 amino acids.